The 11 T cell receptor beta chains below were found in one sample sequenced in a study of circulating and synovial CD4+ cells in juvenile arthritis. The assay was immunoSEQ multiplex PCR, and TCRdb's table has in-frame clones only and misses some. This sample carries 2,200 or so clones, 91% of them seen once, and the ten largest clones take 1.5% to 2%. The sequenced sample consisted of HLA-DR+ CD4+ T cells from blood. Subset meaning: circulating pathogenic-like lymphocytes, sorted as HLA-DR+CD14-CD3+CD4+CD25low/- blood T cells. These TCRs come from a human donor with juvenile idiopathic arthritis.

The V and J genes are TRBV5-4 and TRBJ2-3, with 7 nucleotides matching TRBD1. Unmatched junction bases numbered 7, after V lost 6 bases and J lost 0 bases. CDR3 size: 15 residues. The germline gives CDR1 SGHNT, CDR2 YYREEE (reference sequence). CDR3 amino acids: CASTVGTASTDTQYF. The CDR3 DNA reads as TGTGCCAGCACCGTCGGGACAGCTAGCACAGATACGCAGTATTTT. Based on the CDR3 plus reference TRBV5-4 and TRBJ2-3, the full variable domain is ETGVTQSPTHLIKTRGQQVTLRCSSQSGHNTVSWYQQALGQGPQFIFQYYREEENGRGNFPPRFSGLQFPNYSSELNVNALELDDSALYLCASTVGTASTDTQYFGPGTRLTVL.

The chain couples TRBV6-1 to TRBJ2-7; weak D call: TRBD1 (5 bases). Trimming took off 6 bases at V and 3 bases at J, with 12 bases between the two ends. Germline CDR1 MNHNS, CDR2 SASEGT. The CDR3 extends over 13 amino acids. The CDR3 reads CASRTVYLYEQYF. The DNA for the CDR3 is TGTGCCAGCAGGACAGTCTACCTCTACGAGCAGTACTTC.

The chain links TRBV7-9 to TRBJ1-2, with 9 bases lining up with TRBD1. The junction had 16 bases not matched to a gene; V was cut back by 5 bases and J by 6 bases. The CDR3 has 17 residues. Germline CDR1 is SEHNR and CDR2 is FQNEAQ (reference sequence). CDR3 DNA: TGTGCCAGCAGCGAAGGGTACAGGGGGCGGTTGAGCGATGGCTACACCTTC. This encodes CASSEGYRGRLSDGYTF.

The chain joins TRBV7-2 to TRBJ1-1, with TRBD1 identical over 10 bases. This CDR3 is 17 amino acids long. With 1 base clipped from V and 3 bases from J, the junction kept 8 bases outside the gene matches. CDR1 is SGHTA and CDR2 is FQGNSA in the germline V gene. The CDR3 region is CASSLGPGQGRDTEAFF. DNA of the CDR3: TGTGCCAGCAGCTTAGGGCCGGGACAGGGGAGAGACACTGAAGCTTTCTTT.

This chain joins TRBV6-1 and TRBJ2-7, with TRBD2 matching 11 bases. The CDR3 is made up of 16 amino acids. Germline V lookup: CDR1 MNHNS, CDR2 SASEGT. The trim removed 4 bases at V and 2 bases at J, leaving 7 bases unmatched. The CDR3 nucleotides are TGTGCCAGCAGTGTAACCACTAGCGGGAGTCCCTACGAGCAGTACTTC. Its protein product is CASSVTTSGSPYEQYF.

This sequence joins TRBV5-4 and TRBJ2-2; D call uncertain. Germline CDR1 SGHNT, CDR2 YYREEE (reference sequence). V lost 6 bases and J 1 base, leaving 13 bases between the germline ends. The CDR3 has 15 residues. CDR3 coding DNA: TGTGCCAGCACCCAATCCACGGGGAACACCGGGGAGCTGTTTTTT. Translating gives CASTQSTGNTGELFF.

V and J are TRBV5-5 and TRBJ2-7, with 11 bases identical to TRBD2. The germline gives CDR1 SGHKS, CDR2 YYEKEE (reference sequence). V shed 4 bases, J shed 3 bases, and the junction held 6 bases outside the gene matches. The CDR3 loop spans 15 amino acids. This chain's CDR3 is CASSPWTSGFYEQYF. CDR3 in DNA: TGTGCCAGCAGCCCCTGGACTAGCGGGTTCTACGAGCAGTACTTC.

A word on this clone: The same CDR3 can be traced to other DNA sequences in this sample. The CDR3: CAISAGDSPLHF. CDR3 coding DNA: TGTGCCATCAGTGCAGGGGATTCACCCCTCCACTTT. V usage is TRBV10-3 and J usage is TRBJ1-6, with D possibly being TRBD1 (6 bases). Trimming took 4 bases from V and 8 from J, leaving 6 bases between them. CDR3 length equals 12 residues. Germline-derived CDR1 and CDR2 are ENHRY and SYGVKD.

V is TRBV11-3 and J is TRBJ1-1; D gene unclear. V lost 5 bases and J 0 bases, leaving 13 bases between the germline ends. CDR1 and CDR2 from the germline V gene are SGHNT and YENEEA. The CDR3 runs 15 residues. The CDR3 is CASSRGEGMNTEAFF. The CDR3 coding sequence is TGTGCCAGCAGCCGCGGGGAGGGAATGAACACTGAAGCTTTCTTT.

The chain employs TRBV4-3 and TRBJ1-1; the D gene is possibly TRBD1 (5 bases). The germline V and J ends were trimmed by 1 base and 10 bases, with 13 bases remaining between them. The CDR3 totals 13 residues. Germline CDR1 is LGHNA and CDR2 is YSLEER. The CDR3 reads CASSQGAGYGAFF. The CDR3 coding sequence is TGCGCCAGCAGCCAAGGGGCAGGGTATGGAGCTTTCTTT.

V usage is TRBV5-1 and J usage is TRBJ1-1, with 7 bases matching TRBD1. Per germline, CDR1 SGHRS and CDR2 YFSETQ. J gave up 4 bases and V 3 bases, and 0 bases lay outside the gene matches. The CDR3 totals 12 residues. CDR3 sequence reads: CASSSGGTEAFF. CDR3 in DNA: TGCGCCAGCAGCTCAGGGGGCACTGAAGCTTTCTTT.